This paragraph reports one T cell receptor delta chain. The target antigen is unknown. The template was reverse-transcribed extracted RNA. Pooled V-gene forward primers with one constant-region reverse primer generated the CDR3 amplicons by multiplex PCR. TCRdb re-called clones from the multiplex PCR reads via CATT. The sample yields roughly 50,000 delta-chain clones, more than 15% seen once. The data originate from a study of Vδ1+ human thymocytes. Overall study results and limits: The authors advised highly purified populations and single-cell validation. Thymic TRG and TRD repertoires appeared highly polyclonal, with Gaussian CDR3 length distributions. Despite high sort purity, roughly a fifth of thymic T cell receptor delta sequences were Vdelta2.

The CDR3 has 17 residues. Germline CDR1 and CDR2: TVYSNPD and GDNSRS (reference sequence). V gave up 3 bases and J gave up 3 bases; unmatched junction bases: 14. The sorted cells were CD3+ Vdelta1+ Vdelta2- thymocytes from alphabeta-depleted thymus. Purity of the sorted Vdelta1+ thymocytes ranged from about 97% to 99.6%. This receptor was identified in a boy in the first two years of life who had congenital heart surgery. The V call is TRDV3, the J call TRDJ1; 12 positions agree with TRDD3. Sequencing was performed on Vdelta1+ gamma-delta thymocytes from the thymus. The subset denotes: FACS-sorted CD3+ TCRalphabeta- TCRVdelta1+ TCRVdelta2- thymocytes. The CDR3 bases are TGTGCCTTCGATACGTTCTGGGGGATACGTAGGCCCGATAAACTCATCTTT. Translating it yields CAFDTFWGIRRPDKLIF.